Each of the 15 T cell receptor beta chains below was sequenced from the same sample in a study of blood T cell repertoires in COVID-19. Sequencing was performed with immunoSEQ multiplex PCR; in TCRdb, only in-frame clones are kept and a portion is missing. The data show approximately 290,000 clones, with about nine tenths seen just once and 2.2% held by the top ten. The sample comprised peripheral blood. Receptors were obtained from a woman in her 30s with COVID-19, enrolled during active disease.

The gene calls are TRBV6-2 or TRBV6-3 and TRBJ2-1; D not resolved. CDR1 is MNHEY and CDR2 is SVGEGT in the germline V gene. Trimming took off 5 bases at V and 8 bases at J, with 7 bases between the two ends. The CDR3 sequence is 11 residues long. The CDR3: CASSVSDEQFF. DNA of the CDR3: TGTGCCAGCAGTGTGAGCGATGAGCAGTTCTTC.

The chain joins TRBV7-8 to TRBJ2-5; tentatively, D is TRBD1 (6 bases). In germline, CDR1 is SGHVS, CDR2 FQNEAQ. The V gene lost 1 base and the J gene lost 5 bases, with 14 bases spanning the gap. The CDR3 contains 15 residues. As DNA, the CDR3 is TGTGCCAGCAGCTTAGGAGGGGCAGGGGACGAGACCCAGTACTTC. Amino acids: CASSLGGAGDETQYF.

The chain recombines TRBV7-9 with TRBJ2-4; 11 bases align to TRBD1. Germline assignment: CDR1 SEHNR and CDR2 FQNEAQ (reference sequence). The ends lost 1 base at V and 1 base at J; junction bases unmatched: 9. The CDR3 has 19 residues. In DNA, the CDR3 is TGTGCCAGCAGCTTAGGGCTCGGACAGGGGGCGCACGCCAAAAACATTCAGTACTTC. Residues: CASSLGLGQGAHAKNIQYF.

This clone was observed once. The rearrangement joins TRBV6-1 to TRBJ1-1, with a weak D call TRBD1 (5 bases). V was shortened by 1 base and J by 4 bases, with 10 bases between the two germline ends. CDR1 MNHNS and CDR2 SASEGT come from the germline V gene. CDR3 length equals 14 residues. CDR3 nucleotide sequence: TGTGCCAGCAGTGAAGGACAGTCCCCCACTGAAGCTTTCTTT. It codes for CASSEGQSPTEAFF.

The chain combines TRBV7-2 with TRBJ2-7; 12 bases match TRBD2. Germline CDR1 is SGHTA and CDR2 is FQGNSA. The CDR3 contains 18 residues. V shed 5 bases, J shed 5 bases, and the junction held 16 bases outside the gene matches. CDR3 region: CASSPRDPTSGRHHEQYF. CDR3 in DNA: TGTGCCAGCAGCCCCCGGGATCCTACTAGCGGGAGGCACCACGAGCAGTACTTC.

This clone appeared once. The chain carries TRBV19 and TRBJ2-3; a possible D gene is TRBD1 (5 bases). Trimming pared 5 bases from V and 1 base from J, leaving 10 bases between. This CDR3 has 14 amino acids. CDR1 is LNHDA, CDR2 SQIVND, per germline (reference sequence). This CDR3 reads CASSGEQGTDTQYF. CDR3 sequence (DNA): TGTGCCAGTAGTGGGGAACAGGGCACAGATACGCAGTATTTT.

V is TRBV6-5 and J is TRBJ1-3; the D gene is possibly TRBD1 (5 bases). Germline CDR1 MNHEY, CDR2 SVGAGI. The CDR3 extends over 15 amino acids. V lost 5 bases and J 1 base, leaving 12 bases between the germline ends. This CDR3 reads CASSRGGSSGNTIYF. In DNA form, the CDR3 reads TGTGCCAGCAGTAGGGGCGGCAGTTCTGGAAACACCATATATTTT.

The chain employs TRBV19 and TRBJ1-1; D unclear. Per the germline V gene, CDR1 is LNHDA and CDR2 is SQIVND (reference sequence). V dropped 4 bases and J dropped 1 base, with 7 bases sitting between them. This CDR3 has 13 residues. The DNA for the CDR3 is TGTGCCAGTAGTAGGGCAGCGAACACTGAAGCTTTCTTT. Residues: CASSRAANTEAFF.

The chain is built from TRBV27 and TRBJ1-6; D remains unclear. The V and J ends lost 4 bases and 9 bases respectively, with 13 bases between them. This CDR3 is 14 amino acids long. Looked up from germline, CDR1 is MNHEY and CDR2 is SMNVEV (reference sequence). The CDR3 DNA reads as TGTGCCAGCAGTTCCCCGGGGAATGGTTCACCCCTCCACTTT. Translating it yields CASSSPGNGSPLHF.

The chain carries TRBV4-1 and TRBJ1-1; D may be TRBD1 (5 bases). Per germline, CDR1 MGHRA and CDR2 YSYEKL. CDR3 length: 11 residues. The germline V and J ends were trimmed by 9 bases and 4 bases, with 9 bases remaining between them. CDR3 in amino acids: CASTGGTEAFF. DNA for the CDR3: TGCGCCAGTACCGGGGGCACTGAAGCTTTCTTT.

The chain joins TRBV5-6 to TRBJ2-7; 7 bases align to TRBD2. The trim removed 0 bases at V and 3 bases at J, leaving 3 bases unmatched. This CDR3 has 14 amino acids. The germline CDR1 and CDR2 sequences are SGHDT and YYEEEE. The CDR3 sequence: CASSLAGGHYEQYF. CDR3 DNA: TGTGCCAGCAGCTTGGCGGGAGGCCACTACGAGCAGTACTTC.

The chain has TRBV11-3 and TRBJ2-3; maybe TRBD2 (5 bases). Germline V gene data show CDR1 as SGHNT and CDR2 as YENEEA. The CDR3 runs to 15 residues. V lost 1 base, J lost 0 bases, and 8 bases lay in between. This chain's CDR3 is CASSLGGISTDTQYF. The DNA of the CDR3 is TGTGCCAGCAGCTTAGGAGGGATTAGCACAGATACGCAGTATTTT.

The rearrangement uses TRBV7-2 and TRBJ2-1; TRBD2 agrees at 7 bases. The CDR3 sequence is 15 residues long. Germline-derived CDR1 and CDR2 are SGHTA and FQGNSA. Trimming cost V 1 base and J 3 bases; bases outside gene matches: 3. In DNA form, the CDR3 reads TGTGCCAGCAGCTTAGGGGGCGGGAGCTACAATGAGCAGTTCTTC. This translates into CASSLGGGSYNEQFF. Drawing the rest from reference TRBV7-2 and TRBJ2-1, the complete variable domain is GAGVSQSPSNKVTEKGKDVELRCDPISGHTALYWYRQSLGQGLEFLIYFQGNSAPDKSGLPSDRFSAERTGGSVSTLTIQRTQQEDSAVYLCASSLGGGSYNEQFFGPGTRLTVL.

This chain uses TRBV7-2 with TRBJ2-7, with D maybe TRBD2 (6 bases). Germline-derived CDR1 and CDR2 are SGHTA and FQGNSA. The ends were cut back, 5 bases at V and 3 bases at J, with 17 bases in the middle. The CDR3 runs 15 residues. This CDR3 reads CASSPSVEGDYEQYF. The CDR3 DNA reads TGTGCCAGCAGCCCCTCGGTGGAGGGAGACTACGAGCAGTACTTC.

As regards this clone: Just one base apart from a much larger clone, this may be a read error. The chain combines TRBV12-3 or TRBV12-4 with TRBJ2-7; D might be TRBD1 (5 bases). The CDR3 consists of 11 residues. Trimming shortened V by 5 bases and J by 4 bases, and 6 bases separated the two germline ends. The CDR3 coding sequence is TGTGCCAGCAGTGACAGTTACGAGCAGTACTTC. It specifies CASSDSYEQYF.